The 30 T cell receptor beta chains presented below share a single source sample, sequenced in a study of beta chain features in type 1 diabetes. Investigators reverse transcribed all isolated RNA, so they sequenced expressed TCRB transcripts. Using immunoSEQ multiplex PCR, the repertoire was profiled, and TCRdb retains in-frame clones only, with some absent. The repertoire holds around 190,000 clones, with roughly an eighth as singletons. Sample: central memory CD4+ T cells from blood. These receptors came from a woman between 18 and 29 years old in good health.

This clone turned up a few times. The rearrangement joins TRBV4-3 to TRBJ2-1; 13 nucleotides line up with TRBD2. V gave up 1 base and J gave up 7 bases; unmatched junction bases: 7. CDR3 length: 17 residues. Germline-derived CDR1 and CDR2 are LGHNA and YSLEER. CDR3 protein: CASSQGPGTSGMNEQFF. The CDR3, as DNA: TGCGCCAGCAGCCAAGGGCCCGGGACTAGCGGGATGAATGAGCAGTTCTTC.

The chain couples TRBV7-2 to TRBJ1-1; TRBD1 matches 8 bases. Germline CDR1 reads SGHTA; CDR2 reads FQGNSA. The CDR3 runs 15 residues. The V and J ends lost 3 bases and 1 base, in that order; junction bases with no gene match: 4. CDR3: CASSFYRGWNTEAFF. The CDR3 DNA is TGTGCCAGCAGCTTTTACAGGGGGTGGAACACTGAAGCTTTCTTT.

Remarks on this clone: The DNA is omitted, as the CDR3 cannot be located on it reliably, and the CDR3 follows TCRdb's listing. The J gene is TRBJ2-2, the V gene TRBV21-1; the table assigns TRBD2, which was not confirmed against the DNA. TRBV21-1 is designated a pseudogene. The CDR3 contains 15 residues when both ends are counted. CDR3: CASTFGVGNTGELFF.

V and J are TRBV30 and TRBJ2-5; D is unclear. V dropped 1 base and J dropped 1 base, with 13 bases sitting between them. The germline V gene has CDR1 GTSNPN and CDR2 SVGIG (reference sequence). The CDR3 runs 15 residues. CDR3 amino acids: CAWSGMAVGQETQYF. CDR3 nucleotides: TGTGCCTGGAGTGGCATGGCGGTGGGCCAAGAGACCCAGTACTTC.

CDR3: CASSRGLAGGRNEQYF. The CDR3 DNA sequence: TGTGCCAGCAGCAGGGGACTAGCGGGAGGGAGGAACGAGCAGTACTTC. The V call is TRBV5-4, the J call TRBJ2-7; 16 bases fit TRBD2. Germline trimming cut 4 bases from V and 5 bases from J; bases unmatched to any gene: 6. CDR1 and CDR2 (germline): SGHNT, YYREEE (reference sequence). The CDR3 covers 16 residues.

This rearrangement joins TRBV28 to TRBJ2-7, with 9 nucleotides matching TRBD1. There are 11 residues in the CDR3. The germline gives CDR1 MDHEN, CDR2 SYDVKM. The J segment lost 12 bases and the V segment lost 6 bases, leaving 6 bases of the junction unmatched. CDR3 DNA sequence: TGTGCCAGCAGCCTGGGACAGGGCCTGTACTTC. It specifies CASSLGQGLYF.

This clone came up a few times. The V call is TRBV27, the J call TRBJ2-7, with D tentatively TRBD2 (6 bases). Germline V gene data show CDR1 as MNHEY and CDR2 as SMNVEV (reference sequence). The germline V and J ends were trimmed by 2 bases and 0 bases, with 17 bases remaining between them. There are 17 residues in the CDR3. The CDR3 here is CASSLGGSGSSSYEQYF. CDR3 nucleotides: TGTGCCAGCAGTTTAGGTGGTAGCGGATCCAGCTCCTACGAGCAGTACTTC.

The chain employs TRBV9 and TRBJ2-2; 10 bases are a match to TRBD2. J lost 7 bases, V lost 0 bases, and 9 bases had no gene match. Germline-derived CDR1 and CDR2 are SGDLS and YYNGEE. The CDR3 loop spans 17 amino acids. This chain's CDR3 is CASSVGSGRAYGGELFF. CDR3 coding DNA: TGTGCCAGCAGCGTAGGCAGCGGGAGGGCCTACGGCGGGGAGCTGTTTTTT.

The CDR3 DNA follows: TGTGCCACCAGCATCCAGGGGACCGGGGAGCTGTTTTTT. Translated, it gives CATSIQGTGELFF. The V call is TRBV15, the J call TRBJ2-2, with D perhaps TRBD1 (6 bases). CDR3 length equals 13 residues. Germline lookup yields CDR1 LNHNV and CDR2 YYDKDF (reference sequence). Trimming shortened V by 4 bases and J by 5 bases, and 8 bases separated the two germline ends. The complete variable domain, with remaining parts taken from reference TRBV15 and TRBJ2-2, reads DAMVIQNPRYQVTQFGKPVTLSCSQTLNHNVMYWYQQKSSQAPKLLFHYYDKDFNNEADTPDNFQSRRPNTSFCFLDIRSPGLGDTAMYLCATSIQGTGELFFGEGSRLTVL.

The chain has TRBV14 and TRBJ2-3; 9 bases are shared with TRBD2. The germline V gene has CDR1 SGHDN and CDR2 FVKESK. With 2 bases clipped from V and 0 bases from J, the junction kept 12 bases outside the gene matches. The CDR3 runs 19 residues. The chain's CDR3 is CASSQRLSGLAISTDTQYF. As DNA, the CDR3 is TGTGCCAGCAGCCAACGTTTAAGCGGACTAGCGATTAGCACAGATACGCAGTATTTT.

This chain links TRBV5-1 with TRBJ2-2; 10 nucleotides agree with TRBD1. Germline V gives CDR1 SGHRS, CDR2 YFSETQ. The V segment lost 0 bases and the J segment 6 bases; nucleotides outside the gene matches: 2. CDR3 length equals 15 residues. This CDR3 reads CASSLDGTGAGELFF. The CDR3 bases are TGCGCCAGCAGCTTGGACGGGACAGGGGCCGGGGAGCTGTTTTTT.

This rearrangement joins TRBV7-2 to TRBJ2-7, with 11 bases identical to TRBD2. Germline V gene sequence: CDR1 SGHTA, CDR2 FQGNSA. The V segment lost 4 bases and the J segment 2 bases; nucleotides outside the gene matches: 7. The CDR3 contains 16 residues. This CDR3 is CASSSTGLAGTYEQYF. CDR3 sequence (DNA): TGTGCCAGCAGCTCTACTGGACTAGCGGGTACCTACGAGCAGTACTTC.

This clone was counted between two and nine times. The chain joins TRBV28 to TRBJ2-2, with 11 positions matching TRBD2. Trimming took 6 bases from V and 7 from J; bases not matched to a gene: 4. The CDR3 extends over 14 amino acids. CDR1 and CDR2 from the germline V gene are MDHEN and SYDVKM. The CDR3 loop is CASRLAGELGELFF. In DNA, the CDR3 is TGTGCCAGCAGACTAGCGGGAGAACTCGGGGAGCTGTTTTTT. Looking up the rest from reference TRBV28 and TRBJ2-2 gives the full variable domain: DVKVTQSSRYLVKRTGEKVFLECVQDMDHENMFWYRQDPGLGLRLIYFSYDVKMKEKGDIPEGYSVSREKKERFSLILESASTNQTSMYLCASRLAGELGELFFGEGSRLTVL.

This clone was seen more than once but under ten times. The chain combines TRBV25-1 with TRBJ2-7; D gene ambiguous. The CDR3 consists of 13 residues. The ends were cut back, 4 bases at V and 6 bases at J, with 13 bases in the middle. Germline CDR1 reads MGHDK; CDR2 reads SYGVNS. CDR3 nucleotides: TGTGCCAGCAGTGTAGTCCCATCGAGCGAGCAGTACTTC. Residues: CASSVVPSSEQYF.

In its sample, this clone was seen a few times. This sequence joins TRBV4-2 and TRBJ2-2, with 8 bases aligning to TRBD2. The length of the CDR3 is 18 residues. Per the germline V gene, CDR1 is LGHNA and CDR2 is YNFKEQ. After removal of 0 bases from V and 4 bases from J, the junction contained 10 bases not matched to a gene. DNA for the CDR3: TGTGCCAGCAGCCAAGATGCGTCCGGGAGGGCAGGCACCGGGGAGCTGTTTTTT. This translates into CASSQDASGRAGTGELFF.

CDR3 sequence (DNA): TGTGCCAGTAGTAGGTCCACATTCTATGGCTACACCTTC. Encoded protein: CASSRSTFYGYTF. The chain has TRBV19 and TRBJ1-2; D gene unclear. The CDR3 consists of 13 residues. The V end was cut by 4 bases, the J end by 4 bases, with 10 bases between. Germline CDR1 and CDR2: LNHDA and SQIVND (reference sequence).

The chain uses TRBV5-1 and TRBJ2-3; TRBD2 matches at 9 bases. The CDR3 length is 16 residues. J lost 4 bases, V lost 3 bases, and 9 bases had no gene match. CDR1 and CDR2 from the germline V gene are SGHRS and YFSETQ. CDR3 in amino acids: CASSSYSGSGPDTQYF. CDR3 sequence (DNA): TGCGCCAGCAGCTCATATAGCGGGAGTGGGCCAGATACGCAGTATTTT.

This clone was found a few times. J is TRBJ2-7 and V is TRBV5-1; D may be TRBD2 (6 bases). The germline CDR1 and CDR2 sequences are SGHRS and YFSETQ. CDR3 length: 17 residues. Between the trimmed V and J ends, which lost 0 bases and 0 bases, there was a span of 16 bases. This CDR3 is CASSLANRGGDSYEQYF. As DNA, the CDR3 is TGCGCCAGCAGCTTGGCCAATCGGGGAGGAGACTCCTACGAGCAGTACTTC.

The V and J genes are TRBV7-2 and TRBJ2-3, with D perhaps TRBD1 (6 bases). Germline CDR1 and CDR2: SGHTA and FQGNSA. The CDR3 totals 15 residues. V lost 5 bases to trimming and J lost 0 bases, with 12 bases between them. DNA of the CDR3: TGTGCCAGCAGCCCTCAGGGACAAAGCACAGATACGCAGTATTTT. The encoded protein is CASSPQGQSTDTQYF.

This clone was detected only a few times. J is TRBJ2-1 and V is TRBV30, with 9 bases identical to TRBD1. V lost 1 base and J lost 1; bases outside the gene matches: 8. The CDR3 contains 17 residues. CDR1 is GTSNPN and CDR2 is SVGIG in the germline V gene (reference sequence). The CDR3 DNA reads TGTGCCTGGAGTGCTCTCACAGGGGGCAAGTCCTACAATGAGCAGTTCTTC. Its protein is CAWSALTGGKSYNEQFF.

This chain links TRBV28 with TRBJ2-7; no firm D call. Trimming stripped 3 bases from V and 2 bases from J, with 11 bases between. Germline loops: CDR1 MDHEN, CDR2 SYDVKM. This CDR3 has 14 amino acids. In nucleotides, the CDR3 is TGTGCCAGCAGTTTCGGCAGGCTAACCTACGAGCAGTACTTC. Its protein is CASSFGRLTYEQYF.

The rearrangement links TRBV9 to TRBJ2-7; TRBD1 is a possible D gene (7 bases). Germline CDR1 reads SGDLS; CDR2 reads YYNGEE. With 3 bases removed from V and 3 bases from J, the gap between germline ends came to 13 bases. The CDR3 extends over 14 amino acids. CDR3 amino acids: CASSAGDSRYEQYF. CDR3 in DNA: TGTGCCAGCAGCGCGGGGGACAGCCGCTACGAGCAGTACTTC.

The chain is built from TRBV19 and TRBJ2-1, with a weak D call TRBD1 (5 bases). The CDR3 totals 12 residues. Trimming removed 8 bases at V and 8 bases at J, with 13 bases between. Per germline, CDR1 LNHDA and CDR2 SQIVND (reference sequence). CDR3 coding DNA: TGTGCCAGTCGTTACGGCAGGGATGAGCAGTTCTTC. This gives the protein CASRYGRDEQFF.

The chain is built from TRBV11-2 and TRBJ1-4, with 9 bases lining up with TRBD1. Germline lookup yields CDR1 SGHAT and CDR2 FQNNGV. CDR3 length equals 15 residues. V was clipped by 6 bases and J by 6 bases; unmatched bases: 8. CDR3 in amino acids: CASRQATGGYEKLFF. The CDR3 DNA is TGTGCCAGCAGGCAAGCGACAGGGGGATATGAAAAACTGTTTTTT.

This clone showed up just a few times. The chain carries TRBV2 and TRBJ2-7; no definite D call. The germline V gene has CDR1 SNHLY and CDR2 FYNNEI. V lost 8 bases to trimming and J lost 0 bases, with 11 bases between them. This CDR3 contains 13 residues. The CDR3 sequence: CASLSAPSYEQYF. CDR3 sequence (DNA): TGTGCCAGCCTTAGTGCCCCCTCCTACGAGCAGTACTTC.

The V call is TRBV28, the J call TRBJ1-4; 7 bases agree with TRBD1. V dropped 4 bases and J dropped 5; count of bases not matched to a gene: 7. In germline, CDR1 is MDHEN, CDR2 SYDVKM. The CDR3 extends over 15 amino acids. In DNA, the CDR3 is TGTGCCAGCAGTTCGACCGGGACAGCGAATGAAAAACTGTTTTTT. As protein: CASSSTGTANEKLFF.

This clone has only a few counts. The chain links TRBV5-4 to TRBJ2-6, with D possibly being TRBD1 (5 bases). The CDR3 contains 14 residues. Deletions cut 3 bases from V and 2 bases from J, with 6 bases between. Germline CDR1 is SGHNT and CDR2 is YYREEE (reference sequence). CDR3 residues: CASSSRAGANVLTF. CDR3 bases: TGTGCCAGCAGCTCCAGGGCTGGGGCCAACGTCCTGACTTTC.

The rearrangement links TRBV4-3 to TRBJ1-4; no definite D call. The V end was cut by 0 bases, the J end by 7 bases, with 12 bases between. The CDR3 has 15 residues. The germline V gene has CDR1 LGHNA and CDR2 YSLEER. The CDR3 region is CASSQDSLGSEKLFF. CDR3 bases: TGCGCCAGCAGCCAAGATTCGCTGGGGAGTGAAAAACTGTTTTTT.

This sequence joins TRBV19 and TRBJ2-2, with D possibly TRBD1 on 7 matching bases. V dropped 5 bases and J dropped 7 bases, with 20 bases sitting between them. The CDR3 is made up of 16 amino acids. The germline V gene has CDR1 LNHDA and CDR2 SQIVND (reference sequence). The chain's CDR3 is CASSGTDRLGGGELFF. The CDR3 region has the DNA TGTGCCAGTAGTGGGACAGACCGGCTCGGGGGCGGGGAGCTGTTTTTT.

The rearrangement links TRBV7-2 to TRBJ2-4; the match to TRBD1 covers 7 bases. CDR3 length: 14 amino acids. After removal of 1 base from V and 14 bases from J, the junction contained 11 bases not matched to a gene. Per the germline V gene, CDR1 is SGHTA and CDR2 is FQGNSA. The CDR3 protein is CASSLDTGALPKYF. The CDR3 DNA is TGTGCCAGCAGCTTAGATACAGGGGCCCTCCCAAAGTACTTC.